The entry below gives a single T cell receptor beta chain sequence along with its context. This table comes from immunoSEQ multiplex PCR, and its TCRdb copy is limited to in-frame clones, with some not included. Of about 370,000 clones listed, roughly nine tenths are singletons. Germline-derived CDR1 and CDR2 are KGHDR and SFDVKD. The CDR3 contains 16 residues. J gave up 7 bases and V 3 bases, and 2 bases lay outside the gene matches. The data originate from a study of blood T cell repertoires in COVID-19. Across about two dozen US areas, participants ranged in age from about 18 to 100 years. Each participant's cohort was designated according to participant-reported clinical history. The study recruited exposed participants who had met a COVID-19 case within 2 weeks before entry.

V gene TRBV24-1 combines with J gene TRBJ2-1, with TRBD2 identical over 16 bases. Sequenced: PBMCs or T cells enriched from blood (not recorded which). The clonotype comes from a woman aged 40 to 50 who had been exposed to COVID-19. The CDR3 nucleotides are TGTGCCACCAGTGATGGGACTAGCGGGAGGGGGAATGAGCAGTTCTTC. It codes for CATSDGTSGRGNEQFF.